The 10 T cell receptor beta chains below were found in one sample sequenced in a study of blood T cells in healthy people across ages (dated by TCRdb to about 2015). The library was obtained by 5' RACE. Data came from an Illumina HiSeq 2500. A second roughly 6 to 11 cycle PCR used a sample-barcoded 5' primer and a J-beta primer mix. TCRdb cleaned the public reads at Q25 with fastp, built clones with MiXCR and kept in-frame beta chains. Each CDR3 protein appears once, grouped with its most common genes and DNA. For this sample the table gives around 870,000 distinct CDR3 sequences, of which around 28% were detected only once. The top ten hold roughly a sixth of the sample. The sample consisted of blood. These receptor sequences come from an elderly woman in good health.

With respect to this clonotype: Given a much more abundant clone one base away, this may be a read error. The chain joins TRBV21-1 to TRBJ2-7. TRBV21-1 is tagged as a pseudogene. The CDR3 spans 13 residues. The CDR3 nucleotides are TGTGCCAGCAGTCTCGGCGGCCAAGGCGAGCAGTACTTC. This translates into CASSLGGQGEQYF.

In this sample, this clonotype turned up many times. The chain combines TRBV29-1 with TRBJ2-1, with TRBD1 identical over 10 bases. This CDR3 contains 13 residues. Trimming cost V 4 bases and J 7 bases; bases outside gene matches: 4. Germline CDR1 and CDR2: SQVTM and ANQGSEA. The chain's CDR3 is CSVGQGALNEQFF. In DNA form, the CDR3 reads TGCAGCGTTGGACAGGGGGCATTGAATGAGCAGTTCTTC.

This clonotype was detected only a few times. A much larger clone sits a single nucleotide away, making a read error possible. The chain links TRBV6-6 to TRBJ2-1; D is perhaps TRBD1 or TRBD2 (5 bases each). CDR1 and CDR2 (germline): MNHNY, SVGAGI (reference sequence). This CDR3 region has 15 residues. CDR3 sequence: CASSYERGVGNGQFF. CDR3 nucleotides: TGTGCCAGCAGTTACGAAAGGGGAGTAGGCAATGGGCAGTTCTTC.

V is TRBV20-1 and J is TRBJ1-1; D gene uncertain. This CDR3 has 15 amino acids. V gave up 0 bases and J gave up 2 bases, with 13 bases separating them. The germline gives CDR1 DFQATT, CDR2 SNEGSKA (reference sequence). The CDR3 nucleotides read TGCAGTGCTAGAGATCTGAGGTACAGTAACACTGAAGCTTTCTTT. Its translation is CSARDLRYSNTEAFF.

The V gene is TRBV7-9, the J gene TRBJ1-1; D is uncertain. This CDR3 is 19 amino acids long. Germline CDR1 SEHNR, CDR2 FQNEAQ (reference sequence). The V gene lost 1 base and the J gene lost 0 bases, with 21 bases spanning the gap. The CDR3 reads CASSLVRNPDGDLNTEAFF. The CDR3 coding sequence is TGTGCCAGCAGCTTAGTTCGTAATCCCGACGGAGATTTGAACACTGAAGCTTTCTTT.

This clonotype occurred many times. This chain uses TRBV7-2 with TRBJ2-3; 9 bases line up with TRBD2. Germline CDR1 is SGHTA and CDR2 is FQGNSA. Trimming at V came to 5 bases and at J to 11 bases, leaving 2 bases not matched to a gene. This CDR3 has 11 amino acids. The CDR3 spells CASSLSGRQYF. CDR3 bases: TGTGCCAGCAGCCTTAGCGGGAGGCAGTATTTT.

This clonotype was seen more than once but under ten times. The junction departs from the called germline gene at one end, perhaps through a read error. V and J are TRBV4-2 and TRBJ1-2; D is unresolved. The CDR3 loop spans 15 amino acids. In germline, CDR1 is LGHNA, CDR2 YNFKEQ. CDR3 bases: TGTGCCAGCAGCCCCCAGGATCAAGCTAACCATGGCTACACCTTC. Translating gives CASSPQDQANHGYTF.

A few counts support this clonotype. This sequence may be a read error, since a much larger clone differs from it by one base. The V call is TRBV20-1, the J call TRBJ1-1; 7 positions agree with TRBD1. Germline V lookup: CDR1 DFQATT, CDR2 SNEGSKA (reference sequence). The CDR3 has 12 amino acids. Here the CDR3 reads CRAYRGRTEAFF. In DNA form, the CDR3 reads TGCAGGGCCTACAGGGGACGCACTGAAGCTTTCTTT.

This clonotype was found once. The CDR3, as DNA: TGCAGTGCCATCTGGGATAGCGGGGGCCTCGGAGAGACCCAGTACTTC. This translates into CSAIWDSGGLGETQYF. J is TRBJ2-5 and V is TRBV20-1; 9 bases line up with TRBD2. The CDR3 totals 16 residues. The ends lost 6 bases at V and 4 bases at J; junction bases unmatched: 15. Germline values: CDR1 DFQATT, CDR2 SNEGSKA (reference sequence).

V and J are TRBV11-2 and TRBJ2-5, with 7 bases matching TRBD1. CDR3 length: 15 residues. Germline V gene lookup returns CDR1 SGHAT and CDR2 FQNNGV. With V trimmed by 2 bases and J by 5 bases, 8 bases remained unmatched. The DNA for the CDR3 is TGTGCCAGCAGCTTAATGGGACAGACGGTGGAGACCCAGTACTTC. Its translation is CASSLMGQTVETQYF.